This record concerns one T cell receptor beta chain sequence. The sample belongs to a study of shared clonotypes between healthy human individuals. Overall study context: Three CD4 naive, three CD4 memory, two CD8 naive and one CD8 memory plate were used per donor.

This CDR3 spans 15 amino acids. CDR1 SGDLS and CDR2 YYNGEE come from the germline V gene. Unmatched junction bases numbered 4, after V lost 0 bases and J lost 2 bases. The input for sorted-subset replicate PCRs was 150 to 200 ng DNA, about 29,000 T cell genomes. Clones were sequenced by immunoSEQ multiplex PCR, and TCRdb holds only the in-frame ones, with some missing. This sample has around 1,900,000 clones; 85% to 95% occur once, and the top ten carry about 1.6%. Naive CD8 cells were CD45RO-negative, positively selected for CCR7, excluding terminally differentiated effector memory CD45RA+ cells. The J gene is TRBJ2-7, the V gene TRBV9, with 8 bases aligning to TRBD1. The TCR was taken from a man younger than 35 in good health. Some clones in this sample may be carry-over from other donors' samples. The sequenced sample was naive CD8+ T cells from PBMCs. CDR3 sequence: CASSVGRGLAYEQYF. The CDR3 DNA reads TGTGCCAGCAGCGTAGGCAGGGGGCTCGCCTACGAGCAGTACTTC.